This entry lists 26 T cell receptor beta chains sequenced from one sample in a study of T cells in Graves' hyperthyroidism and ophthalmopathy. Amplified TCR beta CDR3 regions derived from RNA transcripts. An initial round of RT-PCR targeting the TCR CDR3 relied on the HTBI primer set. TCRdb re-derived calls from the multiplex PCR reads in MiXCR, one entry per CDR3 protein. The table records hundreds of thousands of distinct CDR3 sequences, about 15% of them present only once. The sample comprised blood. The receptors derive from a woman aged 18-30 years with Graves' hyperthyroidism.

This clonotype was recorded a few times. The V call is TRBV4-1, the J call TRBJ2-1; tentative D call: TRBD2 (6 bases). The CDR3 extends over 15 amino acids. CDR1 MGHRA and CDR2 YSYEKL come from the germline V gene. Trimming took off 4 bases at V and 4 bases at J, with 14 bases between the two ends. The CDR3 DNA reads TGCGCCAGCAGCCCCCGGGAGTCGGGATACAATGAGCAGTTCTTC. This gives the protein CASSPRESGYNEQFF.

This clonotype was detected many times. The V gene is TRBV13, the J gene TRBJ2-7, with 9 bases aligning to TRBD2. CDR3 length: 18 amino acids. The V gene end was trimmed by 4 bases and the J gene end by 5 bases; junction bases not matched to a gene: 18. Germline-derived CDR1 and CDR2 are PRHDT and FYEKMQ (reference sequence). Here the CDR3 reads CASSSLLGGRGVIHEQYF. In DNA, the CDR3 is TGTGCCAGCAGCTCCCTGCTGGGCGGGAGGGGGGTTATCCACGAGCAGTACTTC. The full variable domain, its missing parts supplied by reference TRBV13 and TRBJ2-7, is AAGVIQSPRHLIKEKRETATLKCYPIPRHDTVYWYQQGPGQDPQFLISFYEKMQSDKGSIPDRFSAQQFSDYHSELNMSSLELGDSALYFCASSSLLGGRGVIHEQYFGPGTRLTVT.

This clonotype was seen a few times. V and J are TRBV29-1 and TRBJ2-1; D might be TRBD1 (5 bases). The V end was cut by 1 base, the J end by 1 base, with 14 bases between. CDR1 and CDR2 (germline): SQVTM, ANQGSEA. The CDR3 totals 16 residues. Here the CDR3 reads CSVEGVQGWSYNEQFF. The DNA for the CDR3 is TGCAGCGTTGAAGGAGTTCAGGGATGGTCCTACAATGAGCAGTTCTTC.

There are a few counts of this clonotype. J is TRBJ1-2 and V is TRBV6-5; D is ambiguous. This CDR3 is 17 amino acids long. The ends were cut back, 0 bases at V and 0 bases at J, with 14 bases in the middle. CDR1 and CDR2 (germline): MNHEY, SVGAGI. CDR3 protein: CASSYSSAPQANYGYTF. In nucleotides, the CDR3 is TGTGCCAGCAGTTACTCGAGTGCACCGCAAGCTAACTATGGCTACACCTTC.

This clonotype has just a few counts. The chain is built from TRBV5-6 and TRBJ2-2; D is uncertain. The ends were cut back, 6 bases at V and 2 bases at J, with 17 bases in the middle. The CDR3 is made up of 16 amino acids. Germline V gives CDR1 SGHDT, CDR2 YYEEEE. The chain's CDR3 is CASTSLGSFNTGELFF. DNA of the CDR3: TGTGCCAGCACCTCCTTAGGTAGCTTTAACACCGGGGAGCTGTTTTTT.

Regarding this clonotype: A clone one base away is much larger, so this may be a read error. The chain recombines TRBV20-1 with TRBJ2-3; D may be TRBD1 or TRBD2 (6 bases each). Germline CDR1 DFQATT, CDR2 SNEGSKA (reference sequence). This CDR3 is built from 12 residues. The CDR3 DNA is TGCAGTATGGCGGGACAAACAGTTACGCAGTATTTT. Residues: CSMAGQTVTQYF.

To note about this clonotype: A single base separates this from a much larger clone, so it may be a read error. The chain carries TRBV12-3 or TRBV12-4 and TRBJ2-7, with TRBD2 matching over 12 bases. With V trimmed by 5 bases and J by 7 bases, 9 bases remained unmatched. This CDR3 spans 15 amino acids. CDR3 loop: CASSHLAGGVKEQYF. CDR3 coding DNA: TGTGCCAGCAGTCACCTAGCGGGAGGGGTGAAGGAGCAGTACTTC.

This clonotype showed up many times. J is TRBJ2-1 and V is TRBV4-3; TRBD1 matches at 9 bases. Germline loops: CDR1 LGHNA, CDR2 YSLEER. V lost 5 bases and J lost 2; bases outside the gene matches: 4. The CDR3 spans 15 residues. CDR3: CASSNRDRAYNEQFF. In nucleotides, the CDR3 is TGCGCCAGCAGCAACCGGGACAGGGCCTACAATGAGCAGTTCTTC.

At least ten counts were recorded for this clonotype. The chain uses TRBV6-6 and TRBJ2-7; TRBD1 aligns across 8 bases. V was pared by 2 bases and J by 6 bases, with 3 bases of the junction left unmatched. The CDR3 runs to 13 residues. Germline values: CDR1 MNHNY, CDR2 SVGAGI (reference sequence). CDR3 region: CASSYPDRGEQYF. The DNA for the CDR3 is TGTGCCAGCAGTTACCCCGACAGGGGCGAGCAGTACTTC.

Ten or more counts support this clonotype. The chain is built from TRBV9 and TRBJ2-7, with D possibly TRBD1 on 5 matching bases. There are 13 residues in the CDR3. The ends were cut back, 5 bases at V and 4 bases at J, with 13 bases in the middle. CDR1 and CDR2 from the germline V gene are SGDLS and YYNGEE. CDR3 region: CASSPPTGYEQYF. CDR3 DNA sequence: TGTGCCAGCAGTCCCCCAACAGGATACGAGCAGTACTTC.

This clonotype showed up just a few times. The gene calls are TRBV2 and TRBJ2-3, with TRBD2 matching 7 bases. Germline V gives CDR1 SNHLY, CDR2 FYNNEI. The CDR3 is 15 amino acids. Trimming at V came to 10 bases and at J to 6 bases, leaving 16 bases not matched to a gene. This CDR3 reads CATAPTSPQADTQYF. As DNA, the CDR3 is TGTGCCACTGCCCCGACTAGCCCTCAGGCGGATACGCAGTATTTT.

In its sample, this clonotype was seen a few times. The chain carries TRBV30 and TRBJ2-3, with a possible D match to TRBD1 (5 bases). The V end was cut by 2 bases, the J end by 2 bases, with 11 bases between. This CDR3 is 14 amino acids long. The germline gives CDR1 GTSNPN, CDR2 SVGIG (reference sequence). CDR3 nucleotides: TGTGCCTGGAGTTCTACAGGAACCACAGATACGCAGTATTTT. This sequence encodes CAWSSTGTTDTQYF.

On this clonotype itself: This may be a read error, as it is one base from a much larger clone. This rearrangement joins TRBV5-1 to TRBJ2-3; 12 nucleotides line up with TRBD2. The germline V gene has CDR1 SGHRS and CDR2 YFSETQ. CDR3 length equals 17 residues. The CDR3: CASSLGLAGEAPDTQCF. The CDR3 region has the DNA TGCGCCAGCAGCTTGGGACTAGCGGGAGAGGCCCCAGATACGCAGTGTTTT.

The table lists this clonotype with many counts. The chain combines TRBV5-1 with TRBJ1-4; possible D gene TRBD1, 5 bases. V was clipped by 0 bases and J by 5 bases, with 8 bases between them. The CDR3 spans 14 residues. Germline CDR1 and CDR2: SGHRS and YFSETQ. The CDR3 DNA reads TGCGCCAGCAGCTTGGAGGGGTTAAATGAAAAACTGTTTTTT. Protein: CASSLEGLNEKLFF. The variable domain in full, with the rest retrieved from reference TRBV5-1 and TRBJ1-4, is KAGVTQTPRYLIKTRGQQVTLSCSPISGHRSVSWYQQTPGQGLQFLFEYFSETQRNKGNFPGRFSGRQFSNSRSEMNVSTLELGDSALYLCASSLEGLNEKLFFGSGTQLSVL.

V and J are TRBV27 and TRBJ2-1, with TRBD2 identical over 12 bases. The CDR3 is 15 amino acids. With 3 bases clipped from V and 10 bases from J, the junction kept 7 bases outside the gene matches. Germline V gene data show CDR1 as MNHEY and CDR2 as SMNVEV (reference sequence). The CDR3 is CASSFLAGGPREQFF. The CDR3 DNA reads TGTGCCAGCAGTTTTCTAGCGGGAGGGCCGAGAGAGCAGTTCTTC.

At least ten counts were recorded for this clonotype. The chain combines TRBV10-3 with TRBJ2-1; D is unclear. V was clipped by 0 bases and J by 7 bases, with 1 base between them. The germline gives CDR1 ENHRY, CDR2 SYGVKD. The CDR3 is made up of 11 amino acids. CDR3 sequence: CAISESNEQFF. In nucleotides, the CDR3 is TGTGCCATCAGTGAGTCGAATGAGCAGTTCTTC.

At least ten counts were recorded for this clonotype. V usage is TRBV5-5 and J usage is TRBJ1-2; weak D call: TRBD1 (5 bases). The germline gives CDR1 SGHKS, CDR2 YYEKEE (reference sequence). The CDR3 is 14 residues long. V lost 0 bases and J 6 bases, leaving 12 bases between the germline ends. The CDR3 sequence: CASSLAGGPHGYTF. CDR3 DNA: TGTGCCAGCAGCTTGGCGGGGGGTCCGCATGGCTACACCTTC.

This clonotype was detected many times. J is TRBJ1-1 and V is TRBV30; D might be TRBD1 (5 bases). CDR3 length: 12 residues. With 5 bases removed from V and 6 bases from J, the gap between germline ends came to 13 bases. CDR1 and CDR2 (germline): GTSNPN, SVGIG (reference sequence). The CDR3 region has the DNA TGTGCCTGGGGAGGGGAAAGGGCTGAAGCTTTCTTT. Translation gives CAWGGERAEAFF.

This clonotype has a count of ten or more. This chain links TRBV13 with TRBJ2-1, with D uncertain. Germline CDR1 and CDR2: PRHDT and FYEKMQ (reference sequence). This CDR3 region has 17 residues. Trimming took off 7 bases at V and 4 bases at J, with 23 bases between the two ends. The CDR3 nucleotides are TGTGCCAGCAACGATCGCGCCCTCCCTGAAAGTTACAATGAGCAGTTCTTC. Encoded protein: CASNDRALPESYNEQFF.

This chain uses TRBV18 with TRBJ1-4, with unresolved D. V dropped 3 bases and J dropped 13 bases, with 18 bases sitting between them. This CDR3 has 14 residues. In germline, CDR1 is KGHSH, CDR2 LQKENI. The chain's CDR3 is CASSPGRSGNGLFF. The CDR3, as DNA: TGTGCCAGCTCACCCGGGAGATCGGGCAACGGACTGTTTTTT. The whole variable domain, filled in from reference TRBV18 and TRBJ1-4, reads NAGVMQNPRHLVRRRGQEARLRCSPMKGHSHVYWYRQLPEEGLKFMVYLQKENIIDESGMPKERFSAEFPKEGPSILRIQQVVRGDSAAYFCASSPGRSGNGLFFGSGTQLSVL.

At least ten counts were recorded for this clonotype. V usage is TRBV7-2 and J usage is TRBJ2-3, with 13 bases fitting TRBD2. The germline V gene has CDR1 SGHTA and CDR2 FQGNSA. This CDR3 is built from 17 residues. V trimming: 4 bases; J trimming: 3 bases; junction bases outside the gene matches: 7. DNA for the CDR3: TGTGCCAGCAGCTCCCCCGGGACTAGCGGGAAGACAGATACGCAGTATTTT. As protein: CASSSPGTSGKTDTQYF.

The V and J genes are TRBV5-1 and TRBJ2-5, with 10 bases fitting TRBD2. The CDR3 consists of 16 residues. CDR1 SGHRS and CDR2 YFSETQ come from the germline V gene. V trimming: 2 bases; J trimming: 2 bases; junction bases outside the gene matches: 6. CDR3 DNA: TGCGCCAGCAGCTTCGGACTAGCGGCTTGGCAAGAGACCCAGTACTTC. This encodes CASSFGLAAWQETQYF.

This clonotype was recorded a few times. The chain combines TRBV9 with TRBJ1-2; no definite D call. The CDR3 runs 11 residues. The germline V and J ends were trimmed by 3 bases and 6 bases, with 6 bases remaining between them. Per germline, CDR1 SGDLS and CDR2 YYNGEE. CDR3 protein: CASSAGDGYTF. The DNA of the CDR3 is TGTGCCAGCAGCGCCGGGGATGGCTACACCTTC.

In its sample, this clonotype was seen a few times. The gene calls are TRBV9 and TRBJ2-1, with 8 positions matching TRBD1. The V segment lost 0 bases and the J segment 2 bases; nucleotides outside the gene matches: 1. Per germline, CDR1 SGDLS and CDR2 YYNGEE. The CDR3 spans 15 residues. The CDR3 here is CASSVGTGPYNEQFF. The DNA for the CDR3 is TGTGCCAGCAGCGTAGGGACAGGGCCCTACAATGAGCAGTTCTTC.

This clonotype has a handful of counts. CDR3: CATSRAGGPNEQFF. CDR3 sequence (DNA): TGTGCCACCAGCAGAGCGGGAGGGCCGAATGAGCAGTTCTTC. The chain carries TRBV15 and TRBJ2-1; TRBD2 aligns across 8 bases. CDR1 is LNHNV and CDR2 is YYDKDF in the germline V gene (reference sequence). The CDR3 consists of 14 residues. With V trimmed by 1 base and J by 7 bases, 3 bases remained unmatched.

There are a few counts of this clonotype. The gene calls are TRBV2 and TRBJ2-7, with 9 bases identical to TRBD2. CDR3 length: 14 residues. Losses at the gene ends were 7 bases for V and 3 bases for J; bases not matched to a gene: 7. Germline V gene lookup returns CDR1 SNHLY and CDR2 FYNNEI. The CDR3, as DNA: TGTGCCAGCACAGTTGGGACTAGCAGCTACGAGCAGTACTTC. As protein: CASTVGTSSYEQYF. Full variable domain (outside the CDR3, taken from reference TRBV2 and TRBJ2-7): EPEVTQTPSHQVTQMGQEVILRCVPISNHLYFYWYRQILGQKVEFLVSFYNNEISEKSEIFDDQFSVERPDGSNFTLKIRSTKLEDSAMYFCASTVGTSSYEQYFGPGTRLTVT.